This T cell receptor (beta chain) was retrieved from a study of blood T cell repertoires in COVID-19. At the level of the study: Both acute and convalescent COVID-19 samples were obtained from the United States, Italy and Spain. T cells, B-cell-depleted T cells, or PBMCs supplied cDNA or gDNA.

The count of this clone is one. Here immunoSEQ multiplex PCR was the method, and the copy in TCRdb shows in-frame clones only, minus some. The profile shows about 32,000 clones, less than 95% of them singletons. There are 14 residues in the CDR3. Germline V gene data show CDR1 as SGHTA and CDR2 as FQGTGA. V was shortened by 5 bases and J by 2 bases, with 10 bases between the two germline ends. Input material: peripheral blood. This chain links TRBV7-3 with TRBJ2-1, with D possibly TRBD2 on 5 matching bases. This clonotype was obtained from a man aged 70-80 years with active or convalescent COVID-19. Written as DNA, the CDR3 is TGTGCCAGCAGCCCGCGGGCCCCCTACAATGAGCAGTTCTTC. This sequence encodes CASSPRAPYNEQFF.